A few counts support the clone carrying this TCR beta chain. Germline V lookup: CDR1 SGDLS, CDR2 YYNGEE. The CDR3 has 13 residues. Trimming pared 7 bases from V and 0 bases from J, leaving 8 bases between. The sample is drawn from a study of patients and donors after allogeneic stem cell transplantation. TCRdb ran MiXCR on the RT-PCR reads and lists one entry per CDR3 protein. The data contain hundreds of thousands of distinct CDR3 sequences, roughly 17% of them singletons. Input material: blood, either unsorted or a sorted T cell fraction (not recorded which). This chain joins TRBV9 and TRBJ2-1; maybe TRBD2 (5 bases). The sequence came from a human donor who was either an allogeneic HSCT recipient or a stem cell or donor lymphocyte infusion donor (not recorded which). It is not recorded whose cells these are; they may come from a transplant donor. This chain's CDR3 is CASGRVSYNEQFF. The CDR3 DNA reads TGTGCCAGCGGGCGGGTCTCCTACAATGAGCAGTTCTTC.